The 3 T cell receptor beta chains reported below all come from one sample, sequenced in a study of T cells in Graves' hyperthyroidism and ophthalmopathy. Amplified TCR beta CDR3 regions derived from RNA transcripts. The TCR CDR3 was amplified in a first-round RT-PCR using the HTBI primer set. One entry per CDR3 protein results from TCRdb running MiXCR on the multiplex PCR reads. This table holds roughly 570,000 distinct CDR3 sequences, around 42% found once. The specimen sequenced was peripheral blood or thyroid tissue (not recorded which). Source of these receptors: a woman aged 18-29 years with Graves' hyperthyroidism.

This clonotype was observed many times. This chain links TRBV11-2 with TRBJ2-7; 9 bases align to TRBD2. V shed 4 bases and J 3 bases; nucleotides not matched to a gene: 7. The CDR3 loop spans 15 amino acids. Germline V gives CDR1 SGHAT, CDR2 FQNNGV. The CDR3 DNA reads TGTGCCAGCAGCTCCGGACTAGCGCCCTACTACGAGCAGTACTTC. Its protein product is CASSSGLAPYYEQYF.

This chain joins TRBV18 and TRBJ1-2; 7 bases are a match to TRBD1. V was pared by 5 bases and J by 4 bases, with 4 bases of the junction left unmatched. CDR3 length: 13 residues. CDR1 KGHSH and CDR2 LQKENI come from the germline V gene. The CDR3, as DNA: TGTGCCAGCTCATCGGACAGGATCTATGGCTACACCTTC. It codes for CASSSDRIYGYTF.

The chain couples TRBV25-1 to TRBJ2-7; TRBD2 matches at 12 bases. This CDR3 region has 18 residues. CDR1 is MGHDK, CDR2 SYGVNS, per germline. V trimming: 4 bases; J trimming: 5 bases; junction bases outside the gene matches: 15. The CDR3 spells CASSADRGLAGGSDEQYF. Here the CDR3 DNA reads TGTGCCAGCAGTGCCGACAGGGGCCTAGCGGGAGGGTCCGACGAGCAGTACTTC.